The 5 T cell receptor beta chains listed next were all sequenced from one sample in a study of blood T cell repertoires in COVID-19. TCRdb keeps only in-frame clones here, not all; method: immunoSEQ multiplex PCR. Here the sample spans approximately 170,000 clones, about four fifths being singletons. Sample: peripheral blood. The receptor source for this set is a human donor with acute or convalescent COVID-19. The donor label of this sample is uncertain.

This chain connects TRBV5-1 to TRBJ1-5; D might be TRBD1 (6 bases). Trimming stripped 4 bases from V and 4 bases from J, with 15 bases between. The CDR3 is 15 amino acids. Germline V gene sequence: CDR1 SGHRS, CDR2 YFSETQ. CDR3 DNA sequence: TGCGCCAGCAGCACCCTTCCGGGACAAAATCAGCCCCAGCATTTT. This encodes CASSTLPGQNQPQHF.

This clone occurred a few times. The CDR3 region has the DNA TGTGCCAGCAGGTGGACAGGGAGGGGCAATCAGCCCCAGCATTTT. This codes for CASRWTGRGNQPQHF. The chain employs TRBV9 and TRBJ1-5; 8 bases are shared with TRBD1. The V gene's germline CDR1 is SGDLS and CDR2 YYNGEE. The junction had 6 bases not matched to a gene; V was cut back by 5 bases and J by 2 bases. This CDR3 region has 15 residues. Full variable domain (remainder filled in from reference TRBV9 and TRBJ1-5): DSGVTQTPKHLITATGQRVTLRCSPRSGDLSVYWYQQSLDQGLQFLIQYYNGEERAKGNILERFSAQQFPDLHSELNLSSLELGDSALYFCASRWTGRGNQPQHFGDGTRLSIL.

V and J are TRBV3-1 (or the pseudogene TRBV3-2) and TRBJ1-3; D is possibly TRBD1 (5 bases). The V and J ends lost 1 base and 2 bases respectively, with 9 bases between them. This CDR3 spans 15 amino acids. The germline V gene encodes CDR1 LGHDT and CDR2 YNNKEL (reference sequence). CDR3: CASSQGRGAGNTIYF. The DNA for the CDR3 is TGTGCCAGCAGCCAAGGCCGGGGGGCTGGAAACACCATATATTTT.

This rearrangement joins TRBV18 to TRBJ1-6, with TRBD1 matching 7 bases. Germline values: CDR1 KGHSH, CDR2 LQKENI. Losses at the gene ends were 6 bases for V and 13 bases for J; bases not matched to a gene: 9. The CDR3 has 13 residues. The CDR3 DNA reads as TGTGCCAGCTCGCTGGGACAGCGTTCGCCCCTCCACTTT. Its protein product is CASSLGQRSPLHF. Together with reference TRBV18 and TRBJ1-6, the CDR3 gives the full variable domain: NAGVMQNPRHLVRRRGQEARLRCSPMKGHSHVYWYRQLPEEGLKFMVYLQKENIIDESGMPKERFSAEFPKEGPSILRIQQVVRGDSAAYFCASSLGQRSPLHFGNGTRLTVT.

V gene TRBV6-2 or TRBV6-3 combines with J gene TRBJ2-4; 8 nucleotides align to TRBD1. CDR3 length equals 16 residues. CDR1 and CDR2 (germline): MNHEY, SVGEGT. With 1 base clipped from V and 0 bases from J, the junction kept 2 bases outside the gene matches. CDR3 amino acids: CASSYWQGAAKNIQYF. The CDR3 DNA reads TGTGCCAGCAGTTACTGGCAGGGGGCAGCCAAAAACATTCAGTACTTC.